This passage covers 12 T cell receptor beta chains from one sample sequenced in a study of blood T cell repertoires in COVID-19 (dated by TCRdb to the early 2020s). Preparation of the library involved the immunoSEQ multiplex PCR assay. TCRdb took this table from immuneACCESS and kept in-frame rearrangements with V and J called. Such tables lack part of the clones; where checked against another copy, unresolved V genes explain under half of the gap, and the rest is unexplained. For this sample there are 75,000 or so clones; roughly 84% appear just once. 3.5% of the sample is in the top ten clones. The material sequenced was peripheral blood. The receptors were sampled from a middle-aged man with acute or convalescent COVID-19.

The rearrangement joins TRBV11-3 to TRBJ1-2, with a possible D match to TRBD1 (5 bases). The CDR3 is 17 amino acids. Trimming shortened V by 0 bases and J by 3 bases, and 17 bases separated the two germline ends. The germline CDR1 and CDR2 sequences are SGHNT and YENEEA. This CDR3 reads CASSLDLAGPPDYGYTF. CDR3 DNA: TGTGCCAGCAGCTTAGATCTCGCGGGGCCGCCTGACTATGGCTACACCTTC.

This clone was seen once. V gene TRBV5-4 combines with J gene TRBJ2-1; D may be TRBD2 (5 bases). Germline assignment: CDR1 SGHNT and CDR2 YYREEE (reference sequence). This CDR3 comprises 13 residues. Trimming took 0 bases from V and 10 from J, leaving 11 bases between them. The DNA for the CDR3 is TGTGCCAGCAGCTTGGGTCTAGCTGAGGAGCAGTTCTTC. Protein product: CASSLGLAEEQFF.

The chain combines TRBV2 with TRBJ1-1; D possibly corresponds to TRBD1 (5 bases). Trimming removed 4 bases at V and 3 bases at J, with 12 bases between. The CDR3 covers 14 residues. CDR1 is SNHLY, CDR2 FYNNEI, per germline. The CDR3 region is CASSAQGWYTEAFF. The CDR3 DNA follows: TGTGCCAGCAGTGCGCAGGGATGGTACACTGAAGCTTTCTTT.

The rearrangement joins TRBV30 to TRBJ2-1, with 7 bases that match TRBD2. The CDR3 is made up of 16 amino acids. CDR1 is GTSNPN and CDR2 is SVGIG in the germline V gene (reference sequence). The V segment lost 2 bases and the J segment 3 bases; nucleotides outside the gene matches: 10. The CDR3 bases are TGTGCCTGGAGTAAGACTAGCCGAAGGAACTACAATGAGCAGTTCTTC. It specifies CAWSKTSRRNYNEQFF.

A word on this clone: Other DNA sequences of this sample code for an identical CDR3. This chain joins TRBV3-1 (or the pseudogene TRBV3-2) and TRBJ2-7; D is unclear. CDR1 and CDR2 from the germline V gene are LGHDT and YNNKEL (reference sequence). The V end lost 1 base, the J end lost 4 bases, and 5 bases lay between the germline ends. The CDR3 consists of 12 residues. Here the CDR3 reads CASSQVQYEQYF. CDR3 DNA: TGTGCCAGCAGCCAAGTTCAATACGAGCAGTACTTC.

The chain links TRBV6-5 to TRBJ2-5, with 7 nucleotides matching TRBD2. CDR3 length: 15 residues. Germline assignment: CDR1 MNHEY and CDR2 SVGAGI. V gave up 0 bases and J gave up 5 bases; unmatched junction bases: 6. DNA of the CDR3: TGTGCCAGCAGTTACTCCGTCAGCGGGATGGAGACCCAGTACTTC. Its protein is CASSYSVSGMETQYF.

The CDR3 here is CASSKGRTGTGSGELFF. The DNA for the CDR3 is TGTGCCAGCAGTAAGGGACGGACAGGTACGGGATCCGGGGAGCTGTTTTTT. The V call is TRBV27, the J call TRBJ2-2, with 7 bases matching TRBD1. CDR1 and CDR2 (germline): MNHEY, SMNVEV (reference sequence). V dropped 5 bases and J dropped 6; count of bases not matched to a gene: 15. The CDR3 is 17 amino acids.

A few counts support this clone. This chain uses TRBV27 with TRBJ2-1, with a tentative D call TRBD2 (6 bases). Trimming removed 3 bases at V and 2 bases at J, with 20 bases between. The CDR3 is 18 residues long. CDR1 is MNHEY and CDR2 is SMNVEV in the germline V gene (reference sequence). The CDR3 DNA reads as TGTGCCAGCAGTTTTGGTCTGCCGGGAGAAGAAACCTACAATGAGCAGTTCTTC. As protein: CASSFGLPGEETYNEQFF.

This clone was seen a handful of times. The chain uses TRBV6-5 and TRBJ2-3, with D perhaps matching TRBD1 (6 bases). The CDR3 totals 14 residues. The V end was cut by 6 bases, the J end by 4 bases, with 14 bases between. The germline V gene encodes CDR1 MNHEY and CDR2 SVGAGI. The CDR3 sequence is CASSPDRVSDTQYF. CDR3 nucleotide sequence: TGTGCCAGCAGCCCGGACAGAGTTTCAGATACGCAGTATTTT.

The chain employs TRBV6-5 and TRBJ1-1; no reliable D call. The V end lost 3 bases, the J end lost 11 bases, and 13 bases lay between the germline ends. This CDR3 spans 12 amino acids. Germline lookup yields CDR1 MNHEY and CDR2 SVGAGI. The CDR3: CASSYNTAPAFF. CDR3 DNA sequence: TGTGCCAGCAGTTATAACACCGCCCCCGCTTTCTTT.

The CDR3 sequence is CASSSSTDTQYF. As DNA, the CDR3 is TGTGCCAGCAGCTCTAGCACAGATACGCAGTATTTT. This chain links TRBV7-9 with TRBJ2-3; D remains unclear. This CDR3 spans 12 amino acids. V dropped 4 bases and J dropped 0 bases, with 2 bases sitting between them. Germline CDR1 is SEHNR and CDR2 is FQNEAQ (reference sequence).

This clone was counted only a few times. V is TRBV6-5 and J is TRBJ1-1; D is unclear. Germline V CDR1 and CDR2: MNHEY, SVGAGI. There are 11 residues in the CDR3. Trimming cost V 3 bases and J 8 bases, with 7 bases left between them. CDR3 in DNA: TGTGCCAGCAGTTATGGCAGGGAAGCTTTCTTT. Its translation is CASSYGREAFF.